This TCR beta chain was sequenced during a study of blood T cell repertoires in COVID-19. Study-wide context: T cells, B-cell-depleted T cells, or PBMCs supplied cDNA or gDNA.

Remarks on this clone: The sample carries other DNA sequences with the same CDR3.

The CDR3 is made up of 14 amino acids. V was clipped by 1 base and J by 5 bases, with 12 bases between them. CDR1 is SGHRS, CDR2 YFSETQ, per germline. Measured with immunoSEQ multiplex PCR; TCRdb has only the in-frame clones, and not every one. The sample lists approximately 120,000 clones, approximately 85% occurring once. Seattle researchers signed up patients amid active infection and tracked them longitudinally. V gene TRBV5-1 combines with J gene TRBJ2-5; tentatively, D is TRBD1 (5 bases). Source material: peripheral blood. The receptor comes from a woman aged 80 or over with COVID-19, enrolled during active disease. The CDR3 sequence is CASSLMGLEETQYF. The CDR3 DNA reads TGCGCCAGCAGCTTGATGGGGCTTGAGGAGACCCAGTACTTC.